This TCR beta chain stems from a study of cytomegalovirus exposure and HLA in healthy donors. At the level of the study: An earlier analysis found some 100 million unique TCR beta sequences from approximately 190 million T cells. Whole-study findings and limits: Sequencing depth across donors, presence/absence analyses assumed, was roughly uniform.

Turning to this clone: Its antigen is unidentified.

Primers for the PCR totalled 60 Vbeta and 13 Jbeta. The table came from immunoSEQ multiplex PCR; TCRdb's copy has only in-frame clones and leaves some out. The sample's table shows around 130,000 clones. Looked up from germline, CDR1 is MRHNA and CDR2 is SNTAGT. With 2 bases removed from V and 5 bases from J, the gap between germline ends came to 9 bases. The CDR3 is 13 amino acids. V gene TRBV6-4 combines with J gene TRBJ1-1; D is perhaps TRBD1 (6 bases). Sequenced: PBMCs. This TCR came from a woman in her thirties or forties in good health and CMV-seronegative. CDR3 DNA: TGTGCCAGCAGTGACCCAACAGGGACTGAAGCTTTCTTT. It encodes CASSDPTGTEAFF.